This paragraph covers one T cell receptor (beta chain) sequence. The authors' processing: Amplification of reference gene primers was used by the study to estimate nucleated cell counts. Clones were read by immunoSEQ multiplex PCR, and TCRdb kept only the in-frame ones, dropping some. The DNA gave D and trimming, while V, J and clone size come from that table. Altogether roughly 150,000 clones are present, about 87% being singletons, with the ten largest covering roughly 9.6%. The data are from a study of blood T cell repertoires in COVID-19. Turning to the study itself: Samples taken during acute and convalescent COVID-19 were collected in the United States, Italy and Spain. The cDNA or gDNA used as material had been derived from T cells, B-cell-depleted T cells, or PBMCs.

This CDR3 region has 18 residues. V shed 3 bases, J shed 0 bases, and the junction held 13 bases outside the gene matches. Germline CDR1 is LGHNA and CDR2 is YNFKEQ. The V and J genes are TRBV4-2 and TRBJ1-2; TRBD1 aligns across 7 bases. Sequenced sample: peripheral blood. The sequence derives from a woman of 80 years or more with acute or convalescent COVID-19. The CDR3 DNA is TGTGCCAGCAGCCATTACACCGGGACAGACGGCCCTAACTATGGCTACACCTTC. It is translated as CASSHYTGTDGPNYGYTF.